This note documents a single TCR beta chain sequence. These data are taken from a study of blood T cell repertoires in COVID-19. The wider study: Both acute and convalescent COVID-19 samples were obtained from the United States, Italy and Spain.

Trimming removed 5 bases from V and 4 bases from J; junction bases left unmatched: 5. The CDR3 covers 15 residues. Germline V CDR1 and CDR2: LNHDA, SQIVND (reference sequence). The assay was immunoSEQ multiplex PCR, and TCRdb's table has in-frame clones only and misses some. The data hold over 200,000 clones, with roughly 84% observed a single time. The specimen was peripheral blood. The sequence derives from a man between 40 and 49 years old with active or convalescent COVID-19. V and J are TRBV19 and TRBJ1-2, with TRBD1 identical over 12 bases. This CDR3 is CASSLGQGAGYGYTF. As DNA, the CDR3 is TGTGCCAGTAGTTTGGGACAGGGGGCTGGCTATGGCTACACCTTC.